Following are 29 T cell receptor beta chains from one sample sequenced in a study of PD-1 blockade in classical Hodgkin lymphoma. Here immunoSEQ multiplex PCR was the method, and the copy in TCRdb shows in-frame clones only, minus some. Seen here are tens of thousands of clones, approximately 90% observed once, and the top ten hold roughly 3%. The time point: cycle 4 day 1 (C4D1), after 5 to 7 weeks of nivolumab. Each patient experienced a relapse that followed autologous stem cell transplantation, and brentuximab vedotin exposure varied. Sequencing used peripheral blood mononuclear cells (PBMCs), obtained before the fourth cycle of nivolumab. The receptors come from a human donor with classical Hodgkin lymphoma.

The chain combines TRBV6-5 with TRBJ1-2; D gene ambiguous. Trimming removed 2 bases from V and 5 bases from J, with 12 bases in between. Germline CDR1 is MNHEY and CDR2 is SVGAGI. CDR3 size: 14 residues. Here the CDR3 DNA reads TGTGCCAGCAGTTACGAGCTTAAATCGTATGGCTACACCTTC. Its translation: CASSYELKSYGYTF.

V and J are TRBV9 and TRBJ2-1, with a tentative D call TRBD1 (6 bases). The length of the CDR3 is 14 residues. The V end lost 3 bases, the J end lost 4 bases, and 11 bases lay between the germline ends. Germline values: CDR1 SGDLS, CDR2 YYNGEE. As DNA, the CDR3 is TGTGCCAGCAGCGAGGGGGATGGATACAATGAGCAGTTCTTC. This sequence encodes CASSEGDGYNEQFF.

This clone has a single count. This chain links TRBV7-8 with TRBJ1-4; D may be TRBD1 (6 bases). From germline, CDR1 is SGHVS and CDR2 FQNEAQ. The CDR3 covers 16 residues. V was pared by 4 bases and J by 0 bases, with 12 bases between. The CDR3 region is CASSSNRVATNEKLFF. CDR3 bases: TGTGCCAGCAGCTCAAACAGGGTTGCAACTAATGAAAAACTGTTTTTT. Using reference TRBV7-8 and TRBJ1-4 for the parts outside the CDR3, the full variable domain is GAGVSQSPRYKVAKRGQDVALRCDPISGHVSLFWYQQALGQGPEFLTYFQNEAQLDKSGLPSDRFFAERPEGSVSTLKIQRTQQEDSAVYLCASSSNRVATNEKLFFGSGTQLSVL.

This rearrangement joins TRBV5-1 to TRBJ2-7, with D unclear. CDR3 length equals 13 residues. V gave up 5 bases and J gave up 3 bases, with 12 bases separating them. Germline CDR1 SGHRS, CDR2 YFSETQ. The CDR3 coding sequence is TGCGCCAGCAGAACCGGAGATTACTACGAGCAGTACTTC. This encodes CASRTGDYYEQYF. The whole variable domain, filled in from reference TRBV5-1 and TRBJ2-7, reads KAGVTQTPRYLIKTRGQQVTLSCSPISGHRSVSWYQQTPGQGLQFLFEYFSETQRNKGNFPGRFSGRQFSNSRSEMNVSTLELGDSALYLCASRTGDYYEQYFGPGTRLTVT.

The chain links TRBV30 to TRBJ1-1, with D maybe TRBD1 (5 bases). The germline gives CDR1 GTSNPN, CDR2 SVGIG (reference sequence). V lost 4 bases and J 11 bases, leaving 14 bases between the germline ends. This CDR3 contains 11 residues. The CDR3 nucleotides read TGTGCCTGGACTAAAGAGGGACGGGCTTTCTTT. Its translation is CAWTKEGRAFF.

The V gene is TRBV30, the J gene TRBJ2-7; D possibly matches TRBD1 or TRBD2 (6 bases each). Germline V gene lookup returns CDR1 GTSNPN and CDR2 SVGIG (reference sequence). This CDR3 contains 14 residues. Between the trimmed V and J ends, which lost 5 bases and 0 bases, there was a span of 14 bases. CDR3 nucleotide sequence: TGTGCCTGGGGGGGGACACTGAGCTCCTACGAGCAGTACTTC. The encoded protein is CAWGGTLSSYEQYF.

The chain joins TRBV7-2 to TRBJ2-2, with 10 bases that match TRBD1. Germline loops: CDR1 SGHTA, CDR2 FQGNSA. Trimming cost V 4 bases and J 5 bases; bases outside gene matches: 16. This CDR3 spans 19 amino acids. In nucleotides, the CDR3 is TGTGCCAGCAGCTCAGGGACAGGGGCCAGTTACAAGTTAACCGGGGAGCTGTTTTTT. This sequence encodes CASSSGTGASYKLTGELFF.

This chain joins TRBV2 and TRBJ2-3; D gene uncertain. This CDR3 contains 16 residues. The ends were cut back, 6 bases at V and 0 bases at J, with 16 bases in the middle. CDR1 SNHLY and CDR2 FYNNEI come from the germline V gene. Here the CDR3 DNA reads TGTGCCAGCAGCCTTCCAGACGGGTCTAGCACAGATACGCAGTATTTT. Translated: CASSLPDGSSTDTQYF. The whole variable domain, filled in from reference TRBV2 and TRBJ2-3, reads EPEVTQTPSHQVTQMGQEVILRCVPISNHLYFYWYRQILGQKVEFLVSFYNNEISEKSEIFDDQFSVERPDGSNFTLKIRSTKLEDSAMYFCASSLPDGSSTDTQYFGPGTRLTVL.

The CDR3 sequence: CASSLGDRASYGYTF. The CDR3 region has the DNA TGTGCCAGCAGCTTAGGGGACAGGGCGTCCTATGGCTACACCTTC. V is TRBV7-2 and J is TRBJ1-2, with 9 bases aligning to TRBD1. The CDR3 contains 15 residues. Unmatched junction bases numbered 4, after V lost 1 base and J lost 4 bases. Germline lookup yields CDR1 SGHTA and CDR2 FQGNSA.

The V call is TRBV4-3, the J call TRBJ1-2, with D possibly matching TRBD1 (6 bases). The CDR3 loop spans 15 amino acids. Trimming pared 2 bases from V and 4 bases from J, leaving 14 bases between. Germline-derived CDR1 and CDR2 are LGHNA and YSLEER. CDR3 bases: TGCGCCAGCAGCCAAACAATCCAGGGGATCTATGGCTACACCTTC. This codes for CASSQTIQGIYGYTF.

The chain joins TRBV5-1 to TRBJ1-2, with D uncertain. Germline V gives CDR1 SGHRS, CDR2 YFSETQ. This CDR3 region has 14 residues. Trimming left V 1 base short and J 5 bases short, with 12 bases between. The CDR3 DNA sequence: TGCGCCAGCAGCTTGCTGACCGAGGGATATGGCTACACCTTC. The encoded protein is CASSLLTEGYGYTF.

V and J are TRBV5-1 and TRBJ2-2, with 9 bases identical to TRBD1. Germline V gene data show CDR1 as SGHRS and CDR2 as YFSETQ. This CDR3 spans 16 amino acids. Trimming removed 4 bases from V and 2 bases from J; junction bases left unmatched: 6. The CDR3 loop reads CASSTDRGLNTGELFF. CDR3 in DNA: TGCGCCAGCAGCACCGACAGGGGGTTAAACACCGGGGAGCTGTTTTTT.

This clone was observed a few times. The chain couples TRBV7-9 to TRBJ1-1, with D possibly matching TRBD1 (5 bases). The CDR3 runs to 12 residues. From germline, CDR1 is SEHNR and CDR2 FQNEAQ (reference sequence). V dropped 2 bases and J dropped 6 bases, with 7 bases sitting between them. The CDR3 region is CASSLRTPEAFF. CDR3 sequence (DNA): TGTGCCAGCAGCTTAAGGACACCTGAAGCTTTCTTT.

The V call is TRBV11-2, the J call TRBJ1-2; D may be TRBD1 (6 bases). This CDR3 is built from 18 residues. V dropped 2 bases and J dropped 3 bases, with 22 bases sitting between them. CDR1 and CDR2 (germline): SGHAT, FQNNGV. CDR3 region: CASSLRGSRGAEDYGYTF. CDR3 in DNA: TGTGCCAGCAGCTTACGTGGGTCCCGGGGGGCTGAAGACTATGGCTACACCTTC. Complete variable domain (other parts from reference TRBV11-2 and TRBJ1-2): EAGVAQSPRYKIIEKRQSVAFWCNPISGHATLYWYQQILGQGPKLLIQFQNNGVVDDSQLPKDRFSAERLKGVDSTLKIQPAKLEDSAVYLCASSLRGSRGAEDYGYTFGSGTRLTVV.

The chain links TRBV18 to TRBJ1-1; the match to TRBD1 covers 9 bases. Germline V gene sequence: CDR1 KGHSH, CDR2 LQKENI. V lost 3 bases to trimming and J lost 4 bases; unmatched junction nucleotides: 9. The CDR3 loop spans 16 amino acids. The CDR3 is CASSPVRDRAGTEAFF. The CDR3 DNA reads TGTGCCAGCTCACCGGTCCGGGACAGGGCCGGCACTGAAGCTTTCTTT.

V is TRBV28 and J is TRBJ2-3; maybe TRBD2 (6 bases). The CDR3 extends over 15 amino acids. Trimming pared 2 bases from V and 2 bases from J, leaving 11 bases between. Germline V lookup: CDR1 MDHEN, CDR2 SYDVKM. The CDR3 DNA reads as TGTGCCAGCAGTTTAGCGGGGACTTACACAGATACGCAGTATTTT. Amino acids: CASSLAGTYTDTQYF.

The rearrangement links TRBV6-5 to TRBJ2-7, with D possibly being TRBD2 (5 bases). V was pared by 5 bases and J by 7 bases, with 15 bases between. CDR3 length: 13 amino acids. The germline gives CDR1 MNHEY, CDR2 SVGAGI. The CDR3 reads CASSVDWAREQYF. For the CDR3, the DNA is TGTGCCAGCAGTGTGGACTGGGCGCGGGAGCAGTACTTC.

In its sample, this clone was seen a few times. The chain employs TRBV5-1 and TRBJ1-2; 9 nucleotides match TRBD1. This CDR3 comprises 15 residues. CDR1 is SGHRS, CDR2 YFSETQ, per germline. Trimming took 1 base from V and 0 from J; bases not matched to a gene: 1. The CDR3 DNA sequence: TGCGCCAGCAGCTTGACAGGGGGCACTAACTATGGCTACACCTTC. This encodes CASSLTGGTNYGYTF.

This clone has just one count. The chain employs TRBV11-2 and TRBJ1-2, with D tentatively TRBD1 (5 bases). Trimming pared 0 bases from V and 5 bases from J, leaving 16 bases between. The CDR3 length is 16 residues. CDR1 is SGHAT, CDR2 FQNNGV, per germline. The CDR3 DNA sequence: TGTGCCAGCAGCTTAGATGCGGGGACCGCAAGGTATGGCTACACCTTC. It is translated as CASSLDAGTARYGYTF.

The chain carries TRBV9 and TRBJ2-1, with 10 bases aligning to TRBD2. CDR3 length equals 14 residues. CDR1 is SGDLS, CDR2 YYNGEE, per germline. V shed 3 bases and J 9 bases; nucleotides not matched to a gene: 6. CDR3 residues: CASSGGLAFGEQFF. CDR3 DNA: TGTGCCAGCAGCGGGGGACTAGCGTTTGGTGAGCAGTTCTTC.

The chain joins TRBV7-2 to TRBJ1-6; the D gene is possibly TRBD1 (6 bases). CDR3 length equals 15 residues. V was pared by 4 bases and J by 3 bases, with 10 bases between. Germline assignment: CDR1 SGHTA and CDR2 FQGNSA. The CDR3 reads CASSWGQVYNSPLHF. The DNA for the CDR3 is TGTGCCAGCAGCTGGGGACAAGTCTATAATTCACCCCTCCACTTT.

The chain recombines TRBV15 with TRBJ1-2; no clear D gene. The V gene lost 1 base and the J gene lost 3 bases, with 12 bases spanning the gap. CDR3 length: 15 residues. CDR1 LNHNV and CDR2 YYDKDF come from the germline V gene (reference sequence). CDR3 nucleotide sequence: TGTGCCACCAGCAGAGTCATCGGACGGCACTATGGCTACACCTTC. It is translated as CATSRVIGRHYGYTF.

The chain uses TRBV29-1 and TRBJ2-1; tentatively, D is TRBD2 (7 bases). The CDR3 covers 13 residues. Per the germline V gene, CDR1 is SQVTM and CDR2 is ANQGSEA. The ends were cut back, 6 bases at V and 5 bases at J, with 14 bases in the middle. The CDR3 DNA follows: TGCAGCGTGTCTACGGGGGGCCACAATGAGCAGTTCTTC. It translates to CSVSTGGHNEQFF.

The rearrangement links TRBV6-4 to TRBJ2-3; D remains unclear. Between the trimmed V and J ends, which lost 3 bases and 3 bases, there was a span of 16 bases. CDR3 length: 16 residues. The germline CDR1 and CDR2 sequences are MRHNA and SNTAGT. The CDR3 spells CASSEGREKMTDTQYF. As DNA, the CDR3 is TGTGCCAGCAGTGAAGGCCGCGAGAAAATGACAGATACGCAGTATTTT.

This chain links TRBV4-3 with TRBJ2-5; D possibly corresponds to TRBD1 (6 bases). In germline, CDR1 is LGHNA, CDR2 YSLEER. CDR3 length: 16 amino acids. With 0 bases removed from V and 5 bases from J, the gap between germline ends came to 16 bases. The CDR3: CASSQDQAGVGETQYF. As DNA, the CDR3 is TGCGCCAGCAGCCAAGATCAGGCAGGGGTCGGGGAGACCCAGTACTTC.

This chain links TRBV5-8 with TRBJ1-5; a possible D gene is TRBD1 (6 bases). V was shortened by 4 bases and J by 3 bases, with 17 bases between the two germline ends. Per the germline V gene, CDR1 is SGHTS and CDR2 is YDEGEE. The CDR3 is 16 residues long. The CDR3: CASSPDVGGLNQPQHF. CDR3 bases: TGTGCCAGCAGCCCAGACGTGGGGGGCCTCAATCAGCCCCAGCATTTT.

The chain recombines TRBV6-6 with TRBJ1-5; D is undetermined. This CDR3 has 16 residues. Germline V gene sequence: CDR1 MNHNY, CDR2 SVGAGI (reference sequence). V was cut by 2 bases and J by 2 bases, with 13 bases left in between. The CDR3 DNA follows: TGTGCCAGCAGTTACGTTCCCAGGTCCCGCAATCAGCCCCAGCATTTT. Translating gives CASSYVPRSRNQPQHF.

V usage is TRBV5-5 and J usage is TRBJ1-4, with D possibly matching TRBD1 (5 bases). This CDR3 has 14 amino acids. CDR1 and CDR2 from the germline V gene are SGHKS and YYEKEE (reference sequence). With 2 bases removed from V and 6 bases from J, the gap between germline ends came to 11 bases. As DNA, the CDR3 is TGTGCCAGCAGCTTAGCAGGGATAGATGAAAAACTGTTTTTT. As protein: CASSLAGIDEKLFF.

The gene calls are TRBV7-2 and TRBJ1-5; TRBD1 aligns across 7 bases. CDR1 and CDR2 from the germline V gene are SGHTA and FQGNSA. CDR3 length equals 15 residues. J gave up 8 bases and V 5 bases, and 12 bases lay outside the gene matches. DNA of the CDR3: TGTGCCAGCAGCGCAGAGACAGGGCTGGGGGAGCCCCAGCATTTT. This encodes CASSAETGLGEPQHF. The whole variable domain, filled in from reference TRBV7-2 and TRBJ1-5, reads GAGVSQSPSNKVTEKGKDVELRCDPISGHTALYWYRQSLGQGLEFLIYFQGNSAPDKSGLPSDRFSAERTGGSVSTLTIQRTQQEDSAVYLCASSAETGLGEPQHFGDGTRLSIL.